Detailed here is one T cell receptor beta chain. This specimen comes from a study of blood T cell repertoires in COVID-19. At the level of the study: Specimens from acute and convalescent COVID-19 originated in the United States, Italy and Spain. PBMCs, B-cell-depleted T cells, or T cells provided the cDNA or gDNA that made up the material.

Germline loops: CDR1 SGDLS, CDR2 YYNGEE. Trimming removed 0 bases from V and 5 bases from J, with 17 bases in between. The CDR3 is 16 amino acids. Per the authors' pipeline: By means of reference gene primer amplification, nucleated cell counts were estimated. Data came from immunoSEQ multiplex PCR; TCRdb stores just in-frame clones and leaves some out. V and J calls plus clone size are reproduced from that table; the DNA served to infer D and trimming. The table includes a few hundred thousand clones, 70% to 90% detected once. Sample: peripheral blood. The sequence derives from a man younger than 35 with active or convalescent COVID-19. The chain is built from TRBV9 and TRBJ2-5; possible D gene TRBD1, 5 bases. CDR3 DNA: TGTGCCAGCAGCGTAGATCCGACCAGGGATTTGGAGACCCAGTACTTC. Protein: CASSVDPTRDLETQYF.